One and the same sample provided the 26 T cell receptor beta chains below, sequenced in a study of shared clonotypes between healthy human individuals. In the naive CD8 group, cells lacked CD45RO and were positively selected for CCR7, so terminally differentiated effector memory CD45RA+ cells were left out. Profiling relied on immunoSEQ multiplex PCR, and the TCRdb table lists in-frame clones only, not all of them. This table holds approximately 2,000,000 clones, just under 95% found once. Material: naive CD8+ T cells from PBMCs. Receptor source: a man younger than 35 in good health. Some clones in this sample may be carry-over from other donors' samples.

CDR3 sequence: CASSLMAGSYNEQFF. In DNA form, the CDR3 reads TGTGCCAGCAGTTTAATGGCGGGATCCTACAATGAGCAGTTCTTC. This chain connects TRBV27 to TRBJ2-1; maybe TRBD2 (6 bases). The length of the CDR3 is 15 residues. The V and J ends lost 2 bases and 1 base respectively, with 9 bases between them. Germline-derived CDR1 and CDR2 are MNHEY and SMNVEV (reference sequence).

The chain employs TRBV12-5 and TRBJ2-1, with 7 bases fitting TRBD1. Trimming at V came to 7 bases and at J to 6 bases, leaving 15 bases not matched to a gene. Per the germline V gene, CDR1 is LGHNT and CDR2 is FRNRAP. There are 16 residues in the CDR3. The CDR3 nucleotides read TGTGCTAGTGCCCCGCTTGGGACAGTTAAAACCAATGAGCAGTTCTTC. Protein: CASAPLGTVKTNEQFF.

The V gene is TRBV7-9, the J gene TRBJ1-2, with TRBD1 as a possible D gene (5 bases). The germline gives CDR1 SEHNR, CDR2 FQNEAQ (reference sequence). This CDR3 has 15 residues. V lost 8 bases and J 4 bases, leaving 20 bases between the germline ends. CDR3 loop: CASGSLEGTFYGYTF. CDR3 bases: TGTGCCAGCGGAAGCCTGGAGGGGACTTTCTATGGCTACACCTTC.

The rearrangement links TRBV28 to TRBJ2-1; the match to TRBD2 covers 7 bases. This CDR3 comprises 17 residues. The germline CDR1 and CDR2 sequences are MDHEN and SYDVKM. V shed 4 bases and J 2 bases; nucleotides not matched to a gene: 11. This CDR3 is CASSSPKEAGPYNEQFF. For the CDR3, the DNA is TGTGCCAGCAGTTCCCCAAAAGAAGCGGGGCCCTACAATGAGCAGTTCTTC.

In nucleotides, the CDR3 is TGTGCCAGCAGTGGACTAGCGGGAGACAATGAGCAGTTCTTC. Amino acid sequence: CASSGLAGDNEQFF. This chain connects TRBV6-5 to TRBJ2-1, with 13 bases fitting TRBD2. Germline assignment: CDR1 MNHEY and CDR2 SVGAGI. The CDR3 spans 14 residues. The V gene end was trimmed by 5 bases and the J gene end by 5 bases; junction bases not matched to a gene: 0.

The CDR3 bases are TGTGCCACAGACCAGGGTCTGGGCACTGAAGCTTTCTTT. This translates into CATDQGLGTEAFF. The chain recombines TRBV28 with TRBJ1-1, with TRBD1 as a possible D gene (5 bases). V was shortened by 10 bases and J by 4 bases, with 16 bases between the two germline ends. Per germline, CDR1 MDHEN and CDR2 SYDVKM. There are 13 residues in the CDR3.

The rearrangement joins TRBV2 to TRBJ2-5; 11 bases agree with TRBD2. The V gene's germline CDR1 is SNHLY and CDR2 FYNNEI. CDR3 length equals 15 residues. The ends lost 9 bases at V and 2 bases at J; junction bases unmatched: 8. The CDR3 loop is CASEGSGRVQETQYF. In nucleotides, the CDR3 is TGTGCCAGTGAGGGTAGCGGGAGGGTACAAGAGACCCAGTACTTC.

This clone was picked up one time. Other DNA sequences in this sample translate to the same CDR3. V is TRBV29-1 and J is TRBJ2-2, with TRBD1 matching over 7 bases. V lost 7 bases and J lost 2; bases outside the gene matches: 4. This CDR3 region has 13 residues. Germline-derived CDR1 and CDR2 are SQVTM and ANQGSEA. The CDR3 spells CSARQGNTGELFF. In nucleotides, the CDR3 is TGCAGCGCCCGACAGGGTAACACCGGGGAGCTGTTTTTT.

This clone appeared a single time. The V gene is TRBV4-1, the J gene TRBJ2-7, with TRBD2 matching 9 bases. CDR3 size: 16 residues. The germline gives CDR1 MGHRA, CDR2 YSYEKL. V shed 1 base and J 3 bases; nucleotides not matched to a gene: 7. CDR3 nucleotide sequence: TGCGCCAGCAGCCAAGTAAGGCGGGAGGGCCTCTACGAGCAGTACTTC. This codes for CASSQVRREGLYEQYF.

The gene calls are TRBV4-3 and TRBJ1-2; TRBD1 matches 10 bases. The germline gives CDR1 LGHNA, CDR2 YSLEER. The CDR3 has 16 amino acids. V was pared by 3 bases and J by 1 base, with 5 bases of the junction left unmatched. As DNA, the CDR3 is TGCGCCAGCAGCCAGGACAGGGGGAACCGTAACTATGGCTACACCTTC. Translated, it gives CASSQDRGNRNYGYTF.

The chain links TRBV9 to TRBJ1-2; a possible D gene is TRBD1 (5 bases). Trimming removed 4 bases from V and 2 bases from J, with 12 bases in between. Germline lookup yields CDR1 SGDLS and CDR2 YYNGEE. The CDR3 contains 14 residues. The CDR3 DNA follows: TGTGCCAGCAGCCCGGGACCGACCAACTATGGCTACACCTTC. Amino acid sequence: CASSPGPTNYGYTF.

V is TRBV5-1 and J is TRBJ2-5; no definite D call. CDR3 length equals 16 residues. V lost 2 bases, J lost 5 bases, and 19 bases lay in between. Germline CDR1 is SGHRS and CDR2 is YFSETQ. The CDR3 reads CASSFSADKSAETQYF. Here the CDR3 DNA reads TGCGCCAGCAGCTTCTCTGCTGATAAGTCTGCGGAGACCCAGTACTTC.

This clone was seen just once. This chain joins TRBV7-3 and TRBJ1-1; a weak D match, TRBD1 (6 bases). Looked up from germline, CDR1 is SGHTA and CDR2 is FQGTGA. V lost 0 bases, J lost 6 bases, and 11 bases lay in between. The CDR3 covers 14 residues. This chain's CDR3 is CASSLTGRGAEAFF. CDR3 bases: TGTGCCAGCAGCTTAACGGGCAGGGGCGCTGAAGCTTTCTTT.

The chain uses TRBV6-1 and TRBJ2-7; TRBD2 aligns across 11 bases. The CDR3 spans 14 residues. Losses at the gene ends were 6 bases for V and 0 bases for J; bases not matched to a gene: 1. The V gene's germline CDR1 is MNHNS and CDR2 SASEGT. The CDR3 region is CASSTSGSSYEQYF. The CDR3 region has the DNA TGTGCCAGCAGCACTAGCGGGAGCTCCTACGAGCAGTACTTC.

This clone was seen only once. The chain has TRBV7-8 and TRBJ2-1; 10 bases line up with TRBD1. The CDR3 loop spans 15 amino acids. With V trimmed by 6 bases and J by 6 bases, 8 bases remained unmatched. Germline CDR1 and CDR2: SGHVS and FQNEAQ. DNA of the CDR3: TGTGCCAGCAGGCGAACAGGGACAGGGGTCAATGAGCAGTTCTTC. This sequence encodes CASRRTGTGVNEQFF.

The CDR3 spells CASRRGNEQFF. CDR3 nucleotide sequence: TGTGCCAGCAGGAGGGGGAATGAGCAGTTCTTC. The V call is TRBV2, the J call TRBJ2-1; tentatively, D is TRBD1 (6 bases). The CDR3 has 11 amino acids. CDR1 is SNHLY, CDR2 FYNNEI, per germline. The germline V and J ends were trimmed by 6 bases and 7 bases, with 7 bases remaining between them.

The chain links TRBV9 to TRBJ2-6; 9 nucleotides match TRBD2. Germline loops: CDR1 SGDLS, CDR2 YYNGEE. With V trimmed by 4 bases and J by 0 bases, 14 bases remained unmatched. The CDR3 spans 20 residues. The CDR3 nucleotides are TGTGCCAGCAGCTCACCGGGGAGTAGCGGGAGACCCTCTGGGGCCAACGTCCTGACTTTC. Translation: CASSSPGSSGRPSGANVLTF.

The V call is TRBV7-9, the J call TRBJ2-5, with 9 bases that match TRBD1. V gave up 5 bases and J gave up 5 bases; unmatched junction bases: 9. Germline V gene data show CDR1 as SEHNR and CDR2 as FQNEAQ (reference sequence). The CDR3 spans 15 residues. Here the CDR3 reads CASSTRDRDVETQYF. Here the CDR3 DNA reads TGTGCCAGCAGCACGCGGGACAGGGATGTTGAGACCCAGTACTTC. Using reference TRBV7-9 and TRBJ2-5 for the parts outside the CDR3, the full variable domain is DTGVSQNPRHKITKRGQNVTFRCDPISEHNRLYWYRQTLGQGPEFLTYFQNEAQLEKSRLLSDRFSAERPKGSFSTLEIQRTEQGDSAMYLCASSTRDRDVETQYFGPGTRLLVL.

This chain links TRBV11-2 with TRBJ1-3, with D possibly matching TRBD1 (6 bases). The CDR3 is 18 amino acids. CDR1 and CDR2 (germline): SGHAT, FQNNGV. V lost 3 bases and J lost 4, with 22 bases in between. DNA of the CDR3: TGTGCCAGCAGCTTGAAGGATGGGGTGGGGACACCCGGAAACACCATATATTTT. Amino acid sequence: CASSLKDGVGTPGNTIYF.

Notes on this clone: A read error may produce the germline difference seen at one junction end. The V call is TRBV9, the J call TRBJ2-7; 16 bases agree with TRBD2. The length of the CDR3 is 19 residues. In germline, CDR1 is SGDLS, CDR2 YYNGEE. In DNA form, the CDR3 reads TGTGCCAGCAGCGCTACCCCGGGACTAGCGGGAGGGCCCTCCGACGAGCAGTACTTC. Translated, it gives CASSATPGLAGGPSDEQYF.

This clone has more than one count but fewer than ten. Within the sample, other DNA sequences also encode this same CDR3. V is TRBV5-6 and J is TRBJ2-1; 7 bases are a match to TRBD1. This CDR3 has 14 amino acids. In germline, CDR1 is SGHDT, CDR2 YYEEEE. J lost 3 bases, V lost 2 bases, and 2 bases had no gene match. CDR3 sequence: CASSFGTDYNEQFF. CDR3 coding DNA: TGTGCCAGCAGCTTCGGGACAGACTACAATGAGCAGTTCTTC. Variable domain in full (rest from reference TRBV5-6 and TRBJ2-1): DAGVTQSPTHLIKTRGQQVTLRCSPKSGHDTVSWYQQALGQGPQFIFQYYEEEERQRGNFPDRFSGHQFPNYSSELNVNALLLGDSALYLCASSFGTDYNEQFFGPGTRLTVL.

This chain links TRBV7-9 with TRBJ1-1; possibly TRBD1 for D (5 bases). The germline gives CDR1 SEHNR, CDR2 FQNEAQ (reference sequence). The V and J ends lost 6 bases and 4 bases respectively, with 18 bases between them. The CDR3 consists of 15 residues. CDR3 sequence (DNA): TGTGCCAGCAGTAACAGCTTATCAGGGAGCACTGAAGCTTTCTTT. Translation: CASSNSLSGSTEAFF.

Concerning this clone itself: Other DNA sequences within the sample encode an identical CDR3. The chain uses TRBV19 and TRBJ2-1, with D uncertain. Germline assignment: CDR1 LNHDA and CDR2 SQIVND (reference sequence). CDR3 length: 14 residues. V lost 1 base and J 3 bases, leaving 7 bases between the germline ends. This CDR3 reads CASSIVPNYNEQFF. CDR3 sequence (DNA): TGTGCCAGTAGTATAGTCCCTAACTACAATGAGCAGTTCTTC.

V is TRBV19 and J is TRBJ1-3; 7 bases line up with TRBD1. The CDR3 consists of 16 residues. Germline assignment: CDR1 LNHDA and CDR2 SQIVND (reference sequence). J gave up 4 bases and V 4 bases, and 10 bases lay outside the gene matches. CDR3 DNA: TGTGCCAGTAGTACCGTCCTGGACAGGTCCGGAAACACCATATATTTT. Translating gives CASSTVLDRSGNTIYF.

The CDR3 region has the DNA TGTGCCAGCAGTCTTTCCCTGAGCGGGAGGGCCGGGGATACGCAGTATTTT. Translation gives CASSLSLSGRAGDTQYF. This chain links TRBV28 with TRBJ2-3, with 10 bases identical to TRBD2. The CDR3 runs 17 residues. Trimming removed 5 bases from V and 6 bases from J; junction bases left unmatched: 14. The germline V gene has CDR1 MDHEN and CDR2 SYDVKM.

The rearrangement joins TRBV28 to TRBJ2-3, with D possibly being TRBD1 or TRBD2 (5 bases each). The V end lost 2 bases, the J end lost 2 bases, and 14 bases lay between the germline ends. Looked up from germline, CDR1 is MDHEN and CDR2 is SYDVKM. This CDR3 is 16 amino acids long. This chain's CDR3 is CASSLRGGLYTDTQYF. In DNA form, the CDR3 reads TGTGCCAGCAGTTTAAGGGGCGGACTTTACACAGATACGCAGTATTTT.